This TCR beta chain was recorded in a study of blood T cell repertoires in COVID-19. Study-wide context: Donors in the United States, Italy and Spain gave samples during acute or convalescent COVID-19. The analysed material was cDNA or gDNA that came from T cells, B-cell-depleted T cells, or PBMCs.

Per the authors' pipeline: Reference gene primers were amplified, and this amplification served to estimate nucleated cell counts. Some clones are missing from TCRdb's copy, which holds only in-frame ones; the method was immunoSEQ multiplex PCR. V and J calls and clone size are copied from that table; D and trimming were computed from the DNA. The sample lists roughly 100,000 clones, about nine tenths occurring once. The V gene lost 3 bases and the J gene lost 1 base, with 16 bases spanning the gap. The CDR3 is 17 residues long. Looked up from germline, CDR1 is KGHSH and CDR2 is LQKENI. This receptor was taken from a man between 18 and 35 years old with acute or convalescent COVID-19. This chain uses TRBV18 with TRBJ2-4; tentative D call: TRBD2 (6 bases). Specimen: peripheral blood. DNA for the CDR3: TGTGCCAGCTCACCTGTGGGAGGAAGCGCGGCCAAAAACATTCAGTACTTC. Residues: CASSPVGGSAAKNIQYF.